What follows are 12 T cell receptor beta chains derived from one specimen sequenced in a study of cytomegalovirus exposure and HLA in healthy donors. PCR employed 60 Vbeta and 13 Jbeta primers. TCRdb keeps only in-frame clones here, not all; method: immunoSEQ multiplex PCR. The sample consists of 170,000 or so clones, around 82% of them appearing once. What was sequenced was PBMCs. The receptors derive from a boy aged 2 to 9 in good health and CMV-seronegative.

This clone was seen more than once but under ten times. The DNA for the CDR3 is TGTGCCAGTAGTATACGGACAGGCATGAACACTGAAGCTTTCTTT. Encoded protein: CASSIRTGMNTEAFF. This rearrangement joins TRBV19 to TRBJ1-1, with 7 nucleotides matching TRBD1. This CDR3 spans 15 amino acids. Germline lookup yields CDR1 LNHDA and CDR2 SQIVND (reference sequence). The V and J ends lost 2 bases and 0 bases, in that order; junction bases with no gene match: 3.

The V call is TRBV29-1, the J call TRBJ1-1; D is uncertain. CDR3 length equals 14 residues. Germline V CDR1 and CDR2: SQVTM, ANQGSEA. With 7 bases removed from V and 4 bases from J, the gap between germline ends came to 19 bases. CDR3 nucleotide sequence: TGCAGCGCCCACCCGAAGTTACTTGCCACTGAAGCTTTCTTT. Protein product: CSAHPKLLATEAFF. Full variable domain (outside the CDR3, taken from reference TRBV29-1 and TRBJ1-1): SAVISQKPSRDICQRGTSLTIQCQVDSQVTMMFWYRQQPGQSLTLIATANQGSEATYESGFVIDKFPISRPNLTFSTLTVSNMSPEDSSIYLCSAHPKLLATEAFFGQGTRLTVV.

The V call is TRBV10-1, the J call TRBJ2-1, with 7 nucleotides matching TRBD1. Germline V gene lookup returns CDR1 WNHNN and CDR2 SYGVQD (reference sequence). The CDR3 contains 13 residues. V lost 4 bases and J lost 8; bases outside the gene matches: 5. In nucleotides, the CDR3 is TGCGCCAGCAGTGTTCAGGGGGTGGATGAGCAGTTCTTC. It specifies CASSVQGVDEQFF.

The chain uses TRBV28 and TRBJ1-4; no reliable D call. The CDR3 totals 12 residues. Trimming took off 9 bases at V and 8 bases at J, with 13 bases between the two ends. Germline CDR1 is MDHEN and CDR2 is SYDVKM. CDR3 in amino acids: CASSRSREKLFF. The CDR3 nucleotides read TGTGCCAGTTCCAGAAGCAGGGAAAAACTGTTTTTT.

This chain uses TRBV15 with TRBJ2-1; D is undetermined. The CDR3 contains 12 residues. V gave up 2 bases and J gave up 4 bases, with 3 bases separating them. Germline V gene sequence: CDR1 LNHNV, CDR2 YYDKDF (reference sequence). CDR3 sequence reads: CATSRQYNEQFF. The DNA of the CDR3 is TGTGCCACCAGCAGACAGTACAATGAGCAGTTCTTC.

Comments on this clone: This CDR3 is also generated by other DNA sequences in the sample. This chain joins TRBV5-1 and TRBJ2-7; the match to TRBD2 covers 11 bases. The J segment lost 2 bases and the V segment lost 7 bases, leaving 5 bases of the junction unmatched. The CDR3 length is 14 residues. In germline, CDR1 is SGHRS, CDR2 YFSETQ. CDR3 protein: CASSGTSGTYEQYF. CDR3 DNA: TGCGCCAGCTCCGGGACTAGCGGAACCTACGAGCAGTACTTC.

V is TRBV6-5 and J is TRBJ2-7; 8 nucleotides align to TRBD2. The V segment lost 7 bases and the J segment 4 bases; nucleotides outside the gene matches: 9. Germline V gene sequence: CDR1 MNHEY, CDR2 SVGAGI. The CDR3 runs to 14 residues. This CDR3 is CASNPGLVPYEQYF. As DNA, the CDR3 is TGTGCCAGCAACCCGGGACTAGTCCCTTACGAGCAGTACTTC.

This clone appeared a single time. The chain couples TRBV28 to TRBJ2-7; 7 bases map to TRBD1. V was clipped by 5 bases and J by 5 bases; unmatched bases: 12. This CDR3 contains 15 residues. Germline V gene data show CDR1 as MDHEN and CDR2 as SYDVKM. Here the CDR3 reads CASSTFGTTGDEQYF. The CDR3 DNA reads as TGTGCCAGCAGTACCTTCGGGACCACAGGGGACGAGCAGTACTTC.

The sample holds a few counts of this clone. As DNA, the CDR3 is TGTGCCAGCAGTCAGACAGGGGCCGTGTATGGCTACACCTTC. Translation gives CASSQTGAVYGYTF. The V and J genes are TRBV28 and TRBJ1-2, with 8 positions matching TRBD1. CDR3 length equals 14 residues. Losses at the gene ends were 5 bases for V and 5 bases for J; bases not matched to a gene: 7. From germline, CDR1 is MDHEN and CDR2 SYDVKM.

The chain employs TRBV10-1 and TRBJ2-1; weak D call: TRBD2 (6 bases). Trimming took 3 bases from V and 2 from J, leaving 11 bases between them. This CDR3 spans 15 amino acids. Germline CDR1 and CDR2: WNHNN and SYGVQD (reference sequence). The DNA of the CDR3 is TGCGCCAGCAGTGACCCGGGGGTGACCTACAATGAGCAGTTCTTC. This sequence encodes CASSDPGVTYNEQFF.

The V and J genes are TRBV9 and TRBJ2-3, with D hard to call. This CDR3 has 13 amino acids. V was clipped by 0 bases and J by 6 bases, with 8 bases between them. CDR1 and CDR2 from the germline V gene are SGDLS and YYNGEE. CDR3 sequence (DNA): TGTGCCAGCAGCGTAGCAAACGGGGATACGCAGTATTTT. Protein product: CASSVANGDTQYF.

This clone was detected once. The J gene is TRBJ2-3, the V gene TRBV5-1; D unclear. The CDR3 sequence is 13 residues long. Trimming pared 4 bases from V and 0 bases from J, leaving 6 bases between. The germline V gene encodes CDR1 SGHRS and CDR2 YFSETQ. The CDR3 region has the DNA TGCGCCAGCAGCGCGACTAGCACAGATACGCAGTATTTT. Residues: CASSATSTDTQYF.